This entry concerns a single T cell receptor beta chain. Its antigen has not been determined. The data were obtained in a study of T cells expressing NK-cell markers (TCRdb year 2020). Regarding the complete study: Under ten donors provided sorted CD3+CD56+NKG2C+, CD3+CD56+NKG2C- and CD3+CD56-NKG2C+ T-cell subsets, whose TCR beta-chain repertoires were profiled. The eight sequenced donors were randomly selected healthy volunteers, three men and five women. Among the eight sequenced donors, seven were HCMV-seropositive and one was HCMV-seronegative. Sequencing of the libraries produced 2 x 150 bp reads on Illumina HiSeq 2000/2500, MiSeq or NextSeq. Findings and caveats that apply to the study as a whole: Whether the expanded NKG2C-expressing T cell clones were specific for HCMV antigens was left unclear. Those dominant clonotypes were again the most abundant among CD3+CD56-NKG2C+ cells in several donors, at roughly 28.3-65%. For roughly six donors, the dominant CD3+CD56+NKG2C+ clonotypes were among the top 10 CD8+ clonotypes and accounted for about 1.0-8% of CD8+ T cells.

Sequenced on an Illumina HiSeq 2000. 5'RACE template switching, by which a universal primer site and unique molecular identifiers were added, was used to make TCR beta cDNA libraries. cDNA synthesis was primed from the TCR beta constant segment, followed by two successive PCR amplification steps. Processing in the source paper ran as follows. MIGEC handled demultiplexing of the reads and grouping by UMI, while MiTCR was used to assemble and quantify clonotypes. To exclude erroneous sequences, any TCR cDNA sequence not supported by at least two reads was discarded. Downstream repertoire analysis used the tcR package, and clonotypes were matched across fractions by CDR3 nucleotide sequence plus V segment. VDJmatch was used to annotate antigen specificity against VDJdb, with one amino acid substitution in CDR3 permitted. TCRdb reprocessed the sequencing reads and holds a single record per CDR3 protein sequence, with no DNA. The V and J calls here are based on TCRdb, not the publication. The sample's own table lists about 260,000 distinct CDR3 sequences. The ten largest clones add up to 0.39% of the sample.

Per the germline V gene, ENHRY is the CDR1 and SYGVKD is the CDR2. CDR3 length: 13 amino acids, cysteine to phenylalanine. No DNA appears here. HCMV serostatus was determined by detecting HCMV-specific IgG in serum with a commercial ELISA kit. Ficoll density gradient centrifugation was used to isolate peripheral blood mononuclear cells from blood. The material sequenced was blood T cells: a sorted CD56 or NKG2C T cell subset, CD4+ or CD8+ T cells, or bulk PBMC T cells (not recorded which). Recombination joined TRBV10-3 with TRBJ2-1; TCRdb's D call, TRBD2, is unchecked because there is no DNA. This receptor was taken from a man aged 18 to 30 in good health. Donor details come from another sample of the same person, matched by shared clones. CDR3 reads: CASGGGRANEQFF.